This TCR beta chain was captured in a study of blood T cells in healthy people across ages. Regarding the study as a whole: The study lacked donor CMV status, which possibly confounded expanded clonotype changes.

It was with a sample-barcoded 5' primer and a J-beta primer mix that a second PCR of roughly 6 to 12 cycles was run. TCRdb redid the calling of the 5' RACE reads with MiXCR, one entry per CDR3 protein. Here the sample spans almost 800,000 distinct CDR3 sequences, about three fifths being singletons. The CDR3 length is 11 residues. Per the germline V gene, CDR1 is MNHNY and CDR2 is SVGAGI (reference sequence). The V and J ends lost 7 bases and 7 bases respectively, with 11 bases between them. Comment on this clonotype: The antigen is not known.

The chain combines TRBV6-6 with TRBJ2-7; tentative D call: TRBD1 (5 bases). This clonotype was obtained from a young man in good health. The sequencing sample was made of blood. The DNA of the CDR3 is TGTGCCAGCACGGACACCGTGGAGCAGTACTTC. Translating gives CASTDTVEQYF.